The subject of this entry is one T cell receptor (beta chain). This specimen comes from a study of blood T cell repertoires in COVID-19. Study at large: T cells, B-cell-depleted T cells, or PBMCs provided the cDNA or gDNA that served as material.

Produced via immunoSEQ multiplex PCR; TCRdb's table is partial and in-frame only. The repertoire holds about 150,000 clones, with around 84% as singletons. All enrollees were roughly 18 to 89 years old and from 25 or so US areas. In Cohort 3, a recovered donor had either two negative PCRs, clearance, or symptom resolution. With V trimmed by 10 bases and J by 11 bases, 10 bases remained unmatched. The CDR3 contains 11 residues. CDR1 is SGHTA and CDR2 is FQGNSA in the germline V gene. The chain joins TRBV7-2 to TRBJ1-1; 7 bases map to TRBD1. This clonotype was obtained from a woman in her 50s who had recovered from COVID-19. Source material: PBMCs or T cells enriched from blood (not recorded which). The CDR3 DNA follows: TGTGCCACCCGACAGGGAGGAACGGCTTTCTTT. This gives the protein CATRQGGTAFF.